This T cell receptor beta chain was sequenced in a study (dated by TCRdb to between 2014 and 2017). Describing the broader study: The study examined whether tumor-infiltrating Tregs in breast cancer are drawn from blood Tregs or arise in situ by conversion from other CD4+ T cell subsets. General study outcomes and caveats: The validation in the larger cohort was limited to a single TCR beta V-J rearrangement instead of whole repertoires. The greatest overlap of tumor-infiltrating Treg TCR alpha and beta sequences was observed with tumor naive CD4+ T cells, followed by blood naive CD4+ T cells. Tumor memory CD4+ T cell TCR gene usage clustered with blood and lymph node memory CD4+ cells and lymph node naive CD4+ cells.

Tregs were isolated as CD4+CD25+CD127-/low cells. Tregs, naive and memory CD4+ T cells from tumor, blood and ipsilateral draining lymph nodes of five breast cancer patients underwent full-length TCR alpha and beta sequencing. Tumor tissue and lymph nodes obtained from ipsilateral axillary dissection were perfused with PBS, minced and then digested with collagenase I and hyaluronidase. Mononuclear cells from lymph nodes or roughly 54 ml of peripheral blood were isolated by Ficoll density gradient centrifugation. A purity exceeding 90% was confirmed by FACS for the sorted cell populations. This clonotype was observed a few times. The antigen it recognizes is unknown. No much larger clone is present one base from it, and per-base qualities are unavailable. Amplification of full-length TCR variable regions was done by 5' RACE PCR using constant-region reverse primers, and this step was followed by semi-nested PCR with Nested Universal Primer A. Using the ReliaPrep RNA Cell Miniprep System, total RNA was extracted, and the SMARTer RACE 5'/3' Kit was then used to reverse transcribe the RNA into 5'RACE-ready cDNA. Full-length TCR alpha and beta libraries were barcoded with multiplex adaptors and sequenced on an Illumina MiSeq. On the study's bioinformatics: Sequencing data were pooled across the five patients for each of nine subset-tissue groups and compared by unsupervised clustering of TCR gene usage. The Morisita-Horn index, with shared sequences weighted by their contribution to each repertoire, was used to calculate repertoire similarity. TCRdb ran its own pipeline on the public reads, namely fastp trimming at Q25 and MiXCR clone calling, and kept in-frame beta chains. Identical CDR3 proteins give one entry, which carries the most common genes and DNA. The V and J calls and clone size come from TCRdb's table, not from the authors' own analysis. This sample gives some 8,300 distinct CDR3 sequences in total; under 70% of them show up just once. Together, the top ten hold 5.5% to 7% of the sample.

The CDR3 starts with the cysteine, ends with the phenylalanine, and has 14 residues. Only the CDR3 region is kept as DNA, spanning 42 bases read in frame from base 1. CDR1 and CDR2, looked up from the germline V gene (reference sequence), are MNHEY and SMNVEV. Trimming costs V 10 bases and J 2 bases, and their ends lie 16 bases apart. The chain links TRBV27 with TRBJ2-3, and TRBD2 may be the D gene, going by 6 matching bases. The sequence came from a female donor with breast cancer. Sequences were obtained from Tregs sorted from a lymph node. The bases are TGTGCCACCGGACGGGAGTATGACACAGATACGCAGTATTTT. Translated, this gives CATGREYDTDTQYF.